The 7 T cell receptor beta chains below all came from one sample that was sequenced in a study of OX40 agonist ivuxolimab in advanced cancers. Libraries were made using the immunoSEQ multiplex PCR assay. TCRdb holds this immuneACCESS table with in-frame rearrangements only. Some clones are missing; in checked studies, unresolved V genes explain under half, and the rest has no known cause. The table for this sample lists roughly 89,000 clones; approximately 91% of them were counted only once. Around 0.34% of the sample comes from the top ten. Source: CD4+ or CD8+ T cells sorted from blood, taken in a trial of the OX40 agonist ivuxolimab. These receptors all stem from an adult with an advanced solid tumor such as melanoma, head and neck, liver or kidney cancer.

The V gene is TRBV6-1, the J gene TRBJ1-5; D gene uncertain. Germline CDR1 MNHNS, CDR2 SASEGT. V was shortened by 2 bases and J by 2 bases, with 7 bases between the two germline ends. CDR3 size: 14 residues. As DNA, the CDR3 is TGTGCCAGCAGTGAAACATTTGGCAATCAGCCCCAGCATTTT. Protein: CASSETFGNQPQHF.

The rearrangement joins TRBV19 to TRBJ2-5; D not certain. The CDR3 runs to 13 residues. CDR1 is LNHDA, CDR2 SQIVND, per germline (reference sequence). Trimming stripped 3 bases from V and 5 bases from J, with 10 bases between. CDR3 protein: CASSMTLGETQYF. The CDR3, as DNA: TGTGCCAGTAGTATGACATTGGGGGAGACCCAGTACTTC.

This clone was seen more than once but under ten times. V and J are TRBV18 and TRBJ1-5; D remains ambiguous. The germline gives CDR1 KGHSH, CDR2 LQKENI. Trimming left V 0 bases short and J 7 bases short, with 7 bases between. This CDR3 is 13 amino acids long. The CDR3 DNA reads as TGTGCCAGCTCACCACCGGGGAGGCAGCCCCAGCATTTT. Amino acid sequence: CASSPPGRQPQHF. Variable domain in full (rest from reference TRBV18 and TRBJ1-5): NAGVMQNPRHLVRRRGQEARLRCSPMKGHSHVYWYRQLPEEGLKFMVYLQKENIIDESGMPKERFSAEFPKEGPSILRIQQVVRGDSAAYFCASSPPGRQPQHFGDGTRLSIL.

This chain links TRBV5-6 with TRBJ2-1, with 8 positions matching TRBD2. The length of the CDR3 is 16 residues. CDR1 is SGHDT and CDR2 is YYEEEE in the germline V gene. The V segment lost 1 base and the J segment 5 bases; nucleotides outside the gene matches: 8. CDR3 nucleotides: TGTGCCAGCAGCTTGATCGGTAGCGGGAAGGACAATGAGCAGTTCTTC. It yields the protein CASSLIGSGKDNEQFF.

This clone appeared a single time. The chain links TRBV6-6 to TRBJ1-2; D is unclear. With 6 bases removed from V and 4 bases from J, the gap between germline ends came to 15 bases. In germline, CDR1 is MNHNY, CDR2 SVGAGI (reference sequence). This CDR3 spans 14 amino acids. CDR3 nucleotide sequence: TGTGCCAGCAGCCAAGAACCCGGAACCTATGGCTACACCTTC. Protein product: CASSQEPGTYGYTF.

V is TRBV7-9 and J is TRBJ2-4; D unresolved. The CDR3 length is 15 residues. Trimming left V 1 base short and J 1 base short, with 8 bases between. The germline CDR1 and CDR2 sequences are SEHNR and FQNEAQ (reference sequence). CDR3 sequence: CASSLGSMAKNIQYF. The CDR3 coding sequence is TGTGCCAGCAGCTTAGGGTCAATGGCCAAAAACATTCAGTACTTC.

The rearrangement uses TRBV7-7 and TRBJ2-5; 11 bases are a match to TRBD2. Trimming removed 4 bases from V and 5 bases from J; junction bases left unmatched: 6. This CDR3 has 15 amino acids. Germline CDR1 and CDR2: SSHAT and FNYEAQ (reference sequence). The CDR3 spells CASSSGLAGVETQYF. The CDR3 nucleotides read TGTGCCAGCAGCTCAGGACTAGCGGGCGTGGAGACCCAGTACTTC.